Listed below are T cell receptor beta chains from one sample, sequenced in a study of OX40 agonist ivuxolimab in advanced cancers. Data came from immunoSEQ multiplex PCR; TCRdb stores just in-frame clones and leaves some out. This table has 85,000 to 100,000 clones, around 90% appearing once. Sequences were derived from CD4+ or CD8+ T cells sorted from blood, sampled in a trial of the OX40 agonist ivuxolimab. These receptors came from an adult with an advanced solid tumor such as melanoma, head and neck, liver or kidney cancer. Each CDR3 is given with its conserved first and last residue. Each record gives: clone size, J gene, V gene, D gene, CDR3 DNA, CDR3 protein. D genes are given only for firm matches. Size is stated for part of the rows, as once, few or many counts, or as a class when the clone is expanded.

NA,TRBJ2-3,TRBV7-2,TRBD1,TGTGCCATCAGACCTATACAGGGGGGCACAGATACGCAGTATTTT,CAIRPIQGGTDTQYF
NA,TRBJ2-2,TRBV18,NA,TGTGCCAGCTCACGCCCCGGAGGGGCCGGGGAGCTGTTTTTT,CASSRPGGAGELFF
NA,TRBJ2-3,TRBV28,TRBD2,TGTGCCAGCAGTTCCCCTAGCGGGAGAAGCACAGATACGCAGTATTTT,CASSSPSGRSTDTQYF
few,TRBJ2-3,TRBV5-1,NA,TGCGCCAGCAGCTTGACGGTAGATACGCAGTATTTT,CASSLTVDTQYF
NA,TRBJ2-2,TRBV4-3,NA,TGCGCCAGCAGCCAAGATTCGTCTCGAGCGGCGAACACCGGGGAGCTGTTTTTT,CASSQDSSRAANTGELFF
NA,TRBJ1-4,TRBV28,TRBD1,TGTGCCAGCAGTCCAGCGGACAGGGCCCGTGTTAGATTT,CASSPADRARVRF
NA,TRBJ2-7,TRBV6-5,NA,TGTGCCAGCACCTCTCCAGGCCGGAACGAGCAGTACTTC,CASTSPGRNEQYF
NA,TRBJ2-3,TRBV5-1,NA,TGCGCCAGCAGCTTTACAGGGATGGGCGCAGATACGCAGTATTTT,CASSFTGMGADTQYF
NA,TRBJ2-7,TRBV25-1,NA,TGTGCCAGCAGTGAATTCTACGAGCAGTACTTC,CASSEFYEQYF
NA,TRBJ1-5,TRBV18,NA,TGTGCCAGCTCACCTACACAAAGCAATCAGCCCCAGCATTTT,CASSPTQSNQPQHF
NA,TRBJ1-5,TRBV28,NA,TGTGCCAGCAGTTTCTACGGAGCCAGTAGCAATCAGCCCCAGCATTTT,CASSFYGASSNQPQHF